This T cell receptor (beta chain) was recovered during a study of beta chain features in type 1 diabetes. This clone was counted a few times. Its antigen is undetermined. The sample has other DNA sequences that encode this CDR3 too. Since all of the isolated RNA was reverse transcribed, expressed TCRB transcripts were what got sequenced. The table came from immunoSEQ multiplex PCR; TCRdb's copy has only in-frame clones and leaves some out. This sample has 500,000 to 650,000 clones, with 9.5% to 15% found just once. The CDR3 extends over 13 amino acids. V gave up 4 bases and J gave up 3 bases; unmatched junction bases: 3. The germline gives CDR1 SGHRS, CDR2 YFSETQ. General study results and limits: Type 1 diabetes patients had moderately but significantly shorter TCRB CDR3s in all four CD4+ subsets.

The rearrangement uses TRBV5-1 and TRBJ2-7; 8 bases line up with TRBD1. The sample consisted of naive CD4+ T cells from blood. The sequence was obtained from a man younger than 45 with type 1 diabetes. CDR3 residues: CASSGGQGYEQYF. CDR3 nucleotide sequence: TGCGCCAGCAGCGGTGGACAGGGCTACGAGCAGTACTTC.